This T cell receptor beta chain emerged from a study of T cell changes during pregnancy in multiple sclerosis. The table lists this clone with a count of one. The repertoire was sequenced with immunoSEQ multiplex PCR; TCRdb's copy has only in-frame clones and lacks some. The table shows roughly 100,000 clones, with more than 85% occurring only once. The V end was cut by 0 bases, the J end by 6 bases, with 9 bases between. This CDR3 comprises 13 residues. CDR1 is MDHEN and CDR2 is SYDVKM in the germline V gene. The sample in question was peripheral blood, obtained in the second trimester of pregnancy. J is TRBJ2-7 and V is TRBV28; D remains unclear. This clonotype was sampled from a female donor with multiple sclerosis, enrolled in a pregnancy study. The CDR3 DNA sequence: TGTGCCAGCAGTTTATGCCCTAGTTGCGAGCAGTACTTC. Its protein is CASSLCPSCEQYF.